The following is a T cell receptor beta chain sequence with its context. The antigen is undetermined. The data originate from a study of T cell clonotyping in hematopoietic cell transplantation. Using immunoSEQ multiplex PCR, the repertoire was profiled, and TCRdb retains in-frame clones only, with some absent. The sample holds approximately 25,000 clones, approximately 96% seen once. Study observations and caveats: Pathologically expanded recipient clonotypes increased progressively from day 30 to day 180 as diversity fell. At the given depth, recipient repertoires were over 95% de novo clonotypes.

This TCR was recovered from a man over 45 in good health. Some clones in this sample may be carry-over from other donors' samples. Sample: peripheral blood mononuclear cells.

The CDR3 is CASSRGQHLHF. CDR3 DNA sequence: TGTGCCAGTAGCCGTGGTCAGCATCTCCACTTT. The J gene is TRBJ1-6, the V gene TRBV19; D not resolved. CDR1 and CDR2 (germline): LNHDA, SQIVND (reference sequence). The CDR3 is 11 residues long. Trimming removed 6 bases from V and 16 bases from J, with 13 bases in between.